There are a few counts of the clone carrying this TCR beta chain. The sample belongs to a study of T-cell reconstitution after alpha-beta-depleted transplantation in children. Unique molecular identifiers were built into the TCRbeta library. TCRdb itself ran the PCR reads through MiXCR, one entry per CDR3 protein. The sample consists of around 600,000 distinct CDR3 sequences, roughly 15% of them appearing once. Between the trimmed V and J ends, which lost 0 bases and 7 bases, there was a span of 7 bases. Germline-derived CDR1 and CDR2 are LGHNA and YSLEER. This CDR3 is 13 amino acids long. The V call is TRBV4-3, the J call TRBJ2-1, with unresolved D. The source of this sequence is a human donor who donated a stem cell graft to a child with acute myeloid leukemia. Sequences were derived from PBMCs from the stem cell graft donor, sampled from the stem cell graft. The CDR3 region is CASSQDIVNEQFF. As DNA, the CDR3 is TGCGCCAGCAGCCAAGATATAGTTAATGAGCAGTTCTTC.